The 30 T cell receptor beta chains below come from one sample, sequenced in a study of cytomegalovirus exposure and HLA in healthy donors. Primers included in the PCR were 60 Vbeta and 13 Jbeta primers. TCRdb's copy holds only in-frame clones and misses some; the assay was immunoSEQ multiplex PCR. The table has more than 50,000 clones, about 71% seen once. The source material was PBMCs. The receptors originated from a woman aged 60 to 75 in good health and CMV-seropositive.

The CDR3 loop is CASSTGQGIGGYTF. CDR3 in DNA: TGTGCCAGCAGCACCGGACAGGGGATCGGAGGCTACACCTTC. The rearrangement joins TRBV9 to TRBJ1-2, with 9 positions matching TRBD1. The J segment lost 8 bases and the V segment lost 4 bases, leaving 9 bases of the junction unmatched. This CDR3 is 14 amino acids long. Germline V lookup: CDR1 SGDLS, CDR2 YYNGEE. Full variable domain (missing parts from reference TRBV9 and TRBJ1-2): DSGVTQTPKHLITATGQRVTLRCSPRSGDLSVYWYQQSLDQGLQFLIQYYNGEERAKGNILERFSAQQFPDLHSELNLSSLELGDSALYFCASSTGQGIGGYTFGSGTRLTVV.

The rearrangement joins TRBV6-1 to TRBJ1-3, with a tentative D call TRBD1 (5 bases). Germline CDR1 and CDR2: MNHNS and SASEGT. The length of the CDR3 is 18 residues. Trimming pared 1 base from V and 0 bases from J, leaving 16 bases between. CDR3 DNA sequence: TGTGCCAGCAGTGAAGTGTGGGAGGGGTCCAGCTCTGGAAACACCATATATTTT. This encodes CASSEVWEGSSSGNTIYF.

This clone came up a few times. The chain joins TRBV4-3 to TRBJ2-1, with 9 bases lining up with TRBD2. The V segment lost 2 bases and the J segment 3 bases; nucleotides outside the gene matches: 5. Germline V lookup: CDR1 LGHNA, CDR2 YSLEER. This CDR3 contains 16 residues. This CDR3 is CASSQYGRGGYNEQFF. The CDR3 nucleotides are TGCGCCAGCAGCCAATATGGGCGGGGGGGCTACAATGAGCAGTTCTTC.

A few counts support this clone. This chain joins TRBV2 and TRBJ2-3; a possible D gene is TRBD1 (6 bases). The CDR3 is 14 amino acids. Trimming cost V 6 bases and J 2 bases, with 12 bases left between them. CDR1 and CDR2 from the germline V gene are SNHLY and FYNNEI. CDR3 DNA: TGTGCCAGCAGCTTACAGGGCATCACAGATACGCAGTATTTT. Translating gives CASSLQGITDTQYF.

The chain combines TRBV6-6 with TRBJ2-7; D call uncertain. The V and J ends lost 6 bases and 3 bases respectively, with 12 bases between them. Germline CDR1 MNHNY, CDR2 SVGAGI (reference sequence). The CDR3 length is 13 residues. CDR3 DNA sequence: TGTGCCAGCAGCCTTTCGCCTAGCTACGAGCAGTACTTC. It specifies CASSLSPSYEQYF.

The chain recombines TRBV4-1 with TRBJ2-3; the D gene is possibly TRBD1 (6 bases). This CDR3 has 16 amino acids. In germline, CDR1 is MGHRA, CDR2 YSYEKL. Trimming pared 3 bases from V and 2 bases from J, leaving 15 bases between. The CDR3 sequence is CASSHPFRDTTDTQYF. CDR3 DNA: TGCGCCAGCAGCCACCCCTTCCGGGACACCACAGATACGCAGTATTTT.

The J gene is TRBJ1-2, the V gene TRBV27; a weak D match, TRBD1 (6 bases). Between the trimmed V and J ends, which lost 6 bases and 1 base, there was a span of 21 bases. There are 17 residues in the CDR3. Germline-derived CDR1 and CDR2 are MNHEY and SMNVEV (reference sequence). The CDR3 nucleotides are TGTGCCAGCAGGAAATGGGAAGGGGGAATTAGTAACTATGGCTACACCTTC. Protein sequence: CASRKWEGGISNYGYTF.

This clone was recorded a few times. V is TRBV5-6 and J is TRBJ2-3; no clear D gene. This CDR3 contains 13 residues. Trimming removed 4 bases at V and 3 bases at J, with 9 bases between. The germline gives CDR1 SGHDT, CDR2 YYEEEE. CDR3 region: CASSTTATDTQYF. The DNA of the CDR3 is TGTGCCAGCAGCACGACTGCGACAGATACGCAGTATTTT. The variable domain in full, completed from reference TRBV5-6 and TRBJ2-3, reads DAGVTQSPTHLIKTRGQQVTLRCSPKSGHDTVSWYQQALGQGPQFIFQYYEEEERQRGNFPDRFSGHQFPNYSSELNVNALLLGDSALYLCASSTTATDTQYFGPGTRLTVL.

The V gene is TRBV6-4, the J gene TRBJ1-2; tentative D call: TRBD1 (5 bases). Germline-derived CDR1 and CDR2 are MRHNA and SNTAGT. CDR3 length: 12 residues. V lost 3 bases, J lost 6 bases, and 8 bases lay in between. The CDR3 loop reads CASSEAGNGYTF. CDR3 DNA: TGTGCCAGCAGTGAGGCAGGGAATGGCTACACCTTC.

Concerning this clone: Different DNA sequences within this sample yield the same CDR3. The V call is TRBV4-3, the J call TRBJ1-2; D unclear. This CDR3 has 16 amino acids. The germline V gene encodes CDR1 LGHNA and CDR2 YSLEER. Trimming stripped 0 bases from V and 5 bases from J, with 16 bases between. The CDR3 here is CASSQDIQVRLYGYTF. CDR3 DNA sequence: TGCGCCAGCAGCCAAGATATACAAGTGAGGCTTTATGGCTACACCTTC.

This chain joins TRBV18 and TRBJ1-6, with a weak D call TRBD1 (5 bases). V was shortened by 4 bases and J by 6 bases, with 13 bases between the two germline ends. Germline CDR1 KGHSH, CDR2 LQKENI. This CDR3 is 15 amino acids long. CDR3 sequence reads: CASSQEARVNSPLHF. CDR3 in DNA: TGTGCCAGCTCACAAGAGGCCAGGGTTAATTCACCCCTCCACTTT.

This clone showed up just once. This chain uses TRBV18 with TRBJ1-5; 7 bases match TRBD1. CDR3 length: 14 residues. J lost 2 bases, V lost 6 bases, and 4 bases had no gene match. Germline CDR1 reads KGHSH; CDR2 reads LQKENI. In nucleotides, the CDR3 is TGTGCCAGCTCTCCCGACAGGGGCAATCAGCCCCAGCATTTT. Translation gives CASSPDRGNQPQHF.

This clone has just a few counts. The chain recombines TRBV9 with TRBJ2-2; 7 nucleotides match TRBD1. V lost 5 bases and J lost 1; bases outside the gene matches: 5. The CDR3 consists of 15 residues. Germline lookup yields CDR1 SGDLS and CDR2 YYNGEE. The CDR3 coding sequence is TGTGCCAGCAGGGGCTACAGGGGGAACACCGGGGAGCTGTTTTTT. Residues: CASRGYRGNTGELFF.

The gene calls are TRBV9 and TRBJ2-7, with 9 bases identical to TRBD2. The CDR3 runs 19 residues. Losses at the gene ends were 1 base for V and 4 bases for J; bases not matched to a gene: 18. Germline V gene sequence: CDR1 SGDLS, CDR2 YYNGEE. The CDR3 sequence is CASSVSLWRGGLNWYEQYF. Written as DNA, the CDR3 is TGTGCCAGCAGCGTAAGCTTGTGGCGGGGGGGGCTTAATTGGTACGAGCAGTACTTC.

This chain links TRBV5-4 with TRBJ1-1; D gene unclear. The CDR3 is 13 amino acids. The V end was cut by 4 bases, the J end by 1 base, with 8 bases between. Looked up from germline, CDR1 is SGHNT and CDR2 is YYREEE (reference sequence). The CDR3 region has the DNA TGTGCCAGCAGCGGAGACTGGAACACTGAAGCTTTCTTT. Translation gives CASSGDWNTEAFF.

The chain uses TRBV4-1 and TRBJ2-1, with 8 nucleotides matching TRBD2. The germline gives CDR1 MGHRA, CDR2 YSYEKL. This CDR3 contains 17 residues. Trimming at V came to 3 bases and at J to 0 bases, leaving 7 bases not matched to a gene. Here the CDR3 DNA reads TGCGCCAGCAGCCAGAGGGCCGGGACTAGCTCCTACAATGAGCAGTTCTTC. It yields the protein CASSQRAGTSSYNEQFF.

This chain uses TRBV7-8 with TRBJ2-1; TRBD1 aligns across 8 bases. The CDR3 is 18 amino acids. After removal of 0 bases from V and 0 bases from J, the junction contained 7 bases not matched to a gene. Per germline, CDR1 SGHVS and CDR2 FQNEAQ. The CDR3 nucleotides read TGTGCCAGCAGCTTAGCTTTCGGACAGGGTCCCTCCTACAATGAGCAGTTCTTC. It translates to CASSLAFGQGPSYNEQFF.

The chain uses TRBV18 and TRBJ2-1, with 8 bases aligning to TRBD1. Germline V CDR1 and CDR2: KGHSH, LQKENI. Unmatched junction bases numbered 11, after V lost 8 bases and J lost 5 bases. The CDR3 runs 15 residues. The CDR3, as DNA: TGTGCCAGCACTTCAGGACAGGGTCCCCACAATGAGCAGTTCTTC. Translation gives CASTSGQGPHNEQFF.

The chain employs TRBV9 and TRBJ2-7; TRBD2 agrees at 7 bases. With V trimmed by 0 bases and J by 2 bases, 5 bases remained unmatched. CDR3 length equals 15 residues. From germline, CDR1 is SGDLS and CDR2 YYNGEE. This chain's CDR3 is CASSVGTSATYEQYF. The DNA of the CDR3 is TGTGCCAGCAGCGTAGGGACTAGTGCTACCTACGAGCAGTACTTC.

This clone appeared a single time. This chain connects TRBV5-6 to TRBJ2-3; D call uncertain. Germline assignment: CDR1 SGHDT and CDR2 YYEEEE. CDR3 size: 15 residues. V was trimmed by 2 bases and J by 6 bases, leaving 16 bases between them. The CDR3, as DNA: TGTGCCAGCAGCTTAGTCGCGAAGTTGCCGGATACGCAGTATTTT. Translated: CASSLVAKLPDTQYF.

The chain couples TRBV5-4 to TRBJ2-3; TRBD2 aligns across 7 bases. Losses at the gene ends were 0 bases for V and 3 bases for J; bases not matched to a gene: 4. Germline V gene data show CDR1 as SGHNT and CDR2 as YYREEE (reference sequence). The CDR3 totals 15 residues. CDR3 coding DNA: TGTGCCAGCAGCTTGGGGGGGAGGGTGACAGATACGCAGTATTTT. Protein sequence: CASSLGGRVTDTQYF.

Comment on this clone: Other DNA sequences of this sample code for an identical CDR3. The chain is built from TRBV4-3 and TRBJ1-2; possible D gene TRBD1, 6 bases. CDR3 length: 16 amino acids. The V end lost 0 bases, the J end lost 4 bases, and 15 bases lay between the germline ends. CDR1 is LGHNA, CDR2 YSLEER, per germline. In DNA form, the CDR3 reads TGCGCCAGCAGCCAAGAACAAGGGGGATTGGTCTATGGCTACACCTTC. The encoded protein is CASSQEQGGLVYGYTF.

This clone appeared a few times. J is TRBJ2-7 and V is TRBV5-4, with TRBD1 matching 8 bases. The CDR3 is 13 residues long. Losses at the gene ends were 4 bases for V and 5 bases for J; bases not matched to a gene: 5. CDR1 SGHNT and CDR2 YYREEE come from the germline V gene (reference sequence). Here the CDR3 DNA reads TGTGCCAGCAGCCGCACAGGGGGTGACGAGCAGTACTTC. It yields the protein CASSRTGGDEQYF.

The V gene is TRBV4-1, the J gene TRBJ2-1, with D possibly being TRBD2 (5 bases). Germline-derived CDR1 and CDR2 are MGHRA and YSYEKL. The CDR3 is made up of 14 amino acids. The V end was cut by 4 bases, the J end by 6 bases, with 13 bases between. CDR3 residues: CASSPGPGFNEQFF. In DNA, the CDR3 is TGCGCCAGCAGCCCCGGCCCGGGATTCAATGAGCAGTTCTTC.

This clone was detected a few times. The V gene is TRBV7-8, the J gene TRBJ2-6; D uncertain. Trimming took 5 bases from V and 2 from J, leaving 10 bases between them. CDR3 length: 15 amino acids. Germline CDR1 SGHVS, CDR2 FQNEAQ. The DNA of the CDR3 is TGTGCCAGCAGCGTCGGCCAGGCTGGGGCCAACGTCCTGACTTTC. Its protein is CASSVGQAGANVLTF.

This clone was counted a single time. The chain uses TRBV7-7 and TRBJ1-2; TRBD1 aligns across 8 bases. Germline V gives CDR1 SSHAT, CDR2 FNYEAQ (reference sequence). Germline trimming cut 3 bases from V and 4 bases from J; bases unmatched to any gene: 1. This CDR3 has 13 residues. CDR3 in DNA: TGTGCCAGCAGCTTTGGACAGGGCTATGGCTACACCTTC. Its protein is CASSFGQGYGYTF.

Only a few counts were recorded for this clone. CDR3 residues: CASSFARKPNEQFF. As DNA, the CDR3 is TGCGCCAGCAGCTTCGCCAGGAAACCCAATGAGCAGTTCTTC. This chain joins TRBV5-1 and TRBJ2-1; D call uncertain. There are 14 residues in the CDR3. Trimming took off 2 bases at V and 6 bases at J, with 12 bases between the two ends. Germline V CDR1 and CDR2: SGHRS, YFSETQ.

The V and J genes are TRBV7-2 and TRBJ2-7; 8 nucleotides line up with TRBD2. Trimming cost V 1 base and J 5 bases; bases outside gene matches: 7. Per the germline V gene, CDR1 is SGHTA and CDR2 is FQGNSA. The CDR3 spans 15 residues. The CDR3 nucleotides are TGTGCCAGCAGCTTAGAGGCGGGGGGTCGCAACGAGCAGTACTTC. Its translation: CASSLEAGGRNEQYF.

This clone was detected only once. CDR3 in DNA: TGCGCCAGCGGCCCCTCGACTAGCGGGGGGTCGTACAATGAGCAGTTCTTC. This gives the protein CASGPSTSGGSYNEQFF. The V and J genes are TRBV4-1 and TRBJ2-1, with 13 bases fitting TRBD2. The V segment lost 8 bases and the J segment 4 bases; nucleotides outside the gene matches: 11. Germline V gene sequence: CDR1 MGHRA, CDR2 YSYEKL. The CDR3 totals 17 residues.

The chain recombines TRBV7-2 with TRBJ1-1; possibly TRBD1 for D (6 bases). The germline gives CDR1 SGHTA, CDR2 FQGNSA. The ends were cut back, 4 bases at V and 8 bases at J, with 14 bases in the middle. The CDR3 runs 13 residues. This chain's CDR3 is CASSSTGGAEAFF. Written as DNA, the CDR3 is TGTGCCAGCAGCTCCACGGGGGGGGCAGAAGCTTTCTTT.